The 21 T cell receptor beta chains reported below all come from one sample, sequenced in a study of naive and memory T cell subsets. Study results and caveats: Possibly reflecting memory cells re-expressing CD45RA, a few larger clonotypes occurred in naive repertoires, especially CD8.

Their recognized antigens are unknown. Both TRBC1 and TRBC2 were covered by a beta constant-region primer of two equimolar oligonucleotides. Ligated cDNA was amplified by four rounds of PCR with nested alpha and beta constant-region primers and SP2. TCRdb processed the UMI-ligation and nested PCR reads anew with MiXCR; each CDR3 protein has one entry. The top ten hold more than 0.11% of the sample, which has about 90,000 distinct CDR3 sequences, about 11% seen once. Sequenced input: naive CD4+ T cells from blood. The receptors derive from a human donor in good health.

This clonotype was found many times. The chain links TRBV29-1 to TRBJ2-7; 10 bases are a match to TRBD1. The CDR3 consists of 13 residues. Germline V gene lookup returns CDR1 SQVTM and CDR2 ANQGSEA. J gave up 3 bases and V 5 bases, and 4 bases lay outside the gene matches. DNA for the CDR3: TGCAGCGTTCGTGGGACAGGGGTCTACGAGCAGTACTTC. Amino acids: CSVRGTGVYEQYF.

The sample holds many counts of this clonotype. V and J are TRBV7-6 and TRBJ2-1, with a weak D call TRBD2 (6 bases). Germline V lookup: CDR1 SGHVS, CDR2 FNYEAQ. Trimming removed 2 bases at V and 2 bases at J, with 10 bases between. The CDR3 has 15 amino acids. As DNA, the CDR3 is TGTGCCAGCAGCTTATCGAGCGGGCCCTACAATGAGCAGTTCTTC. Protein sequence: CASSLSSGPYNEQFF.

The chain is built from TRBV15 and TRBJ2-7; D is ambiguous. Trimming removed 0 bases from V and 2 bases from J, with 11 bases in between. CDR3 size: 15 residues. CDR1 and CDR2 (germline): LNHNV, YYDKDF (reference sequence). The chain's CDR3 is CATSRDADGAYEQYF. In nucleotides, the CDR3 is TGTGCCACCAGCAGAGACGCCGACGGAGCCTACGAGCAGTACTTC.

This chain links TRBV6-2 or TRBV6-3 with TRBJ2-7; TRBD1 is a possible D gene (6 bases). Trimming pared 0 bases from V and 1 base from J, leaving 10 bases between. Per germline, CDR1 MNHEY and CDR2 SVGEGT. CDR3 size: 15 residues. The DNA for the CDR3 is TGTGCCAGCAGTTACTCCTCAGGGGCGTCCTACGAGCAGTACTTC. It yields the protein CASSYSSGASYEQYF.

There are a few counts of this clonotype. The chain couples TRBV15 to TRBJ1-5, with D perhaps matching TRBD1 (5 bases). CDR3 length: 16 amino acids. V was pared by 1 base and J by 2 bases, with 12 bases between. CDR1 and CDR2 from the germline V gene are LNHNV and YYDKDF (reference sequence). This chain's CDR3 is CATSRGWGGGNQPQHF. As DNA, the CDR3 is TGTGCCACCAGCAGAGGGTGGGGCGGCGGCAATCAGCCCCAGCATTTT.

This clonotype has ten or more counts. The J gene is TRBJ2-1, the V gene TRBV24-1; D may match TRBD1 or TRBD2 (5 bases each). The CDR3 is 15 residues long. Trimming stripped 3 bases from V and 7 bases from J, with 15 bases between. Germline loops: CDR1 KGHDR, CDR2 SFDVKD. The CDR3 DNA reads TGTGCCACCAGTGATGTGCCGGGTTGGGGGAATGAGCAGTTCTTC. Protein sequence: CATSDVPGWGNEQFF.

The V and J genes are TRBV20-1 and TRBJ2-7; D is perhaps TRBD1 or TRBD2 (6 bases each). Germline-derived CDR1 and CDR2 are DFQATT and SNEGSKA (reference sequence). This CDR3 contains 17 residues. The ends were cut back, 3 bases at V and 2 bases at J, with 23 bases in the middle. The CDR3 sequence: CSASGGQTSSLTYEQYF. CDR3 sequence (DNA): TGCAGTGCTAGCGGAGGACAGACTAGTTCGCTTACCTACGAGCAGTACTTC.

This clonotype has just a few counts. The CDR3 DNA follows: TGCAGTGCTAGAGATCTACGACAGGGTGACATTCAGTACTTC. It yields the protein CSARDLRQGDIQYF. The chain recombines TRBV20-1 with TRBJ2-4, with TRBD1 identical over 7 bases. The length of the CDR3 is 14 residues. V gave up 0 bases and J gave up 8 bases; unmatched junction bases: 7. From germline, CDR1 is DFQATT and CDR2 SNEGSKA (reference sequence).

The V call is TRBV5-1, the J call TRBJ2-3; 7 bases line up with TRBD1. V was pared by 4 bases and J by 1 base, with 6 bases of the junction left unmatched. In germline, CDR1 is SGHRS, CDR2 YFSETQ. CDR3 length: 15 residues. In DNA, the CDR3 is TGCGCCAGCAGCAAACGGGACAGCCGCACAGATACGCAGTATTTT. It translates to CASSKRDSRTDTQYF. The full variable domain, its missing parts supplied by reference TRBV5-1 and TRBJ2-3, is KAGVTQTPRYLIKTRGQQVTLSCSPISGHRSVSWYQQTPGQGLQFLFEYFSETQRNKGNFPGRFSGRQFSNSRSEMNVSTLELGDSALYLCASSKRDSRTDTQYFGPGTRLTVL.

The V gene is TRBV11-3, the J gene TRBJ2-1; D gene unclear. This CDR3 has 14 amino acids. Germline values: CDR1 SGHNT, CDR2 YENEEA. The V and J ends lost 6 bases and 0 bases respectively, with 9 bases between them. CDR3 nucleotides: TGTGCCAGCAGGCCCTCGAGCTCCTACAATGAGCAGTTCTTC. It codes for CASRPSSSYNEQFF.

The gene calls are TRBV7-9 and TRBJ2-2, with D unclear. Trimming removed 2 bases at V and 0 bases at J, with 7 bases between. CDR3 length: 15 amino acids. Germline V lookup: CDR1 SEHNR, CDR2 FQNEAQ (reference sequence). CDR3 loop: CASSLNRANTGELFF. The CDR3 DNA is TGTGCCAGCAGCTTAAATCGAGCGAACACCGGGGAGCTGTTTTTT.

This clonotype was recorded a few times. V is TRBV20-1 and J is TRBJ1-2; 7 bases match TRBD1. This CDR3 has 14 residues. Germline assignment: CDR1 DFQATT and CDR2 SNEGSKA (reference sequence). With 5 bases clipped from V and 8 bases from J, the junction kept 14 bases outside the gene matches. CDR3 region: CSAGGGEGAQGYTF. CDR3 in DNA: TGCAGTGCTGGCGGGGGTGAGGGGGCGCAGGGCTACACCTTC.

The chain carries TRBV3-1 and TRBJ1-1, with D unclear. Germline V gene sequence: CDR1 LGHDT, CDR2 YNNKEL (reference sequence). The CDR3 totals 14 residues. The V end lost 0 bases, the J end lost 6 bases, and 11 bases lay between the germline ends. The CDR3 sequence is CASSQDHGRAEAFF. CDR3 DNA sequence: TGTGCCAGCAGCCAAGACCACGGGAGGGCTGAAGCTTTCTTT.

The genes are TRBV20-1 and TRBJ2-1; D is undetermined. CDR1 is DFQATT, CDR2 SNEGSKA, per germline (reference sequence). The CDR3 extends over 11 amino acids. V lost 0 bases to trimming and J lost 10 bases, with 7 bases between them. CDR3 nucleotides: TGCAGTGCTAGAGATAATCGGGAGCAGTTCTTC. It specifies CSARDNREQFF.

This clonotype was counted ten times or more. This chain's CDR3 is CASSLEITLFEQFF. The CDR3, as DNA: TGTGCCAGCAGCTTGGAAATTACTCTTTTCGAGCAGTTCTTC. The rearrangement joins TRBV11-2 to TRBJ2-1; no firm D call. The CDR3 runs 14 residues. In germline, CDR1 is SGHAT, CDR2 FQNNGV. Trimming left V 3 bases short and J 10 bases short, with 16 bases between.

At least ten counts were recorded for this clonotype. The chain recombines TRBV19 with TRBJ1-1, with D possibly TRBD1 on 6 matching bases. The CDR3 has 14 amino acids. Germline assignment: CDR1 LNHDA and CDR2 SQIVND (reference sequence). V was trimmed by 5 bases and J by 2 bases, leaving 12 bases between them. The CDR3 protein is CASSPRDKNTEAFF. The CDR3 region has the DNA TGTGCCAGTAGTCCGAGGGACAAAAACACTGAAGCTTTCTTT.

The V call is TRBV12-3 or TRBV12-4, the J call TRBJ1-2; D remains unclear. The CDR3 contains 17 residues. Trimming left V 6 bases short and J 1 base short, with 21 bases between. As DNA, the CDR3 is TGTGCCAGCAGCCCTAGGGTTTCTATTCGATATAACTATGGCTACACCTTC. Translated: CASSPRVSIRYNYGYTF.

The rearrangement links TRBV6-6 to TRBJ2-7; D may be TRBD1 or TRBD2 (5 bases each). Trimming shortened V by 8 bases and J by 3 bases, and 11 bases separated the two germline ends. Looked up from germline, CDR1 is MNHNY and CDR2 is SVGAGI (reference sequence). The CDR3 consists of 12 residues. CDR3 protein: CASSMGDYEQYF. As DNA, the CDR3 is TGTGCCAGCTCTATGGGGGACTACGAGCAGTACTTC.

The chain carries TRBV12-3 or TRBV12-4 and TRBJ2-7; D possibly corresponds to TRBD2 (6 bases). There are 14 residues in the CDR3. Trimming removed 6 bases at V and 3 bases at J, with 15 bases between. The CDR3 region is CASSPRVGGYEQYF. CDR3 nucleotides: TGTGCCAGCAGCCCCCGGGTGGGGGGCTACGAGCAGTACTTC.

The rearrangement links TRBV5-1 to TRBJ2-3; D remains unclear. Germline CDR1 SGHRS, CDR2 YFSETQ. V lost 4 bases and J 5 bases, leaving 8 bases between the germline ends. The CDR3 length is 12 residues. The CDR3 DNA follows: TGCGCCAGCAGCCAAAGGTTAGATACGCAGTATTTT. This sequence encodes CASSQRLDTQYF. Variable domain in full (rest from reference TRBV5-1 and TRBJ2-3): KAGVTQTPRYLIKTRGQQVTLSCSPISGHRSVSWYQQTPGQGLQFLFEYFSETQRNKGNFPGRFSGRQFSNSRSEMNVSTLELGDSALYLCASSQRLDTQYFGPGTRLTVL.

This clonotype was detected ten times or more. V usage is TRBV7-9 and J usage is TRBJ2-1; possibly TRBD1 for D (6 bases). The length of the CDR3 is 13 residues. Germline CDR1 is SEHNR and CDR2 is FQNEAQ (reference sequence). Trimming shortened V by 8 bases and J by 4 bases, and 12 bases separated the two germline ends. In DNA, the CDR3 is TGTGCCAGCTCGGCGGACAGTTACAATGAGCAGTTCTTC. Residues: CASSADSYNEQFF.